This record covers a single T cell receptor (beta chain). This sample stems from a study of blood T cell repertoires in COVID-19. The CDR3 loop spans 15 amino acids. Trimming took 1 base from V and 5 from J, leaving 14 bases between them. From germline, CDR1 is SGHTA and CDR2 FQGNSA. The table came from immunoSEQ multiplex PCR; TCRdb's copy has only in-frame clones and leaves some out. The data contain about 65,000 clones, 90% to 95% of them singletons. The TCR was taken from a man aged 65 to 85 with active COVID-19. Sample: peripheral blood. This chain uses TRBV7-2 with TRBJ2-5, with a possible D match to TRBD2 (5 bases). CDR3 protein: CASSLDGNPRETQYF. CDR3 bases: TGTGCCAGCAGCTTAGACGGGAACCCTCGGGAGACCCAGTACTTC.